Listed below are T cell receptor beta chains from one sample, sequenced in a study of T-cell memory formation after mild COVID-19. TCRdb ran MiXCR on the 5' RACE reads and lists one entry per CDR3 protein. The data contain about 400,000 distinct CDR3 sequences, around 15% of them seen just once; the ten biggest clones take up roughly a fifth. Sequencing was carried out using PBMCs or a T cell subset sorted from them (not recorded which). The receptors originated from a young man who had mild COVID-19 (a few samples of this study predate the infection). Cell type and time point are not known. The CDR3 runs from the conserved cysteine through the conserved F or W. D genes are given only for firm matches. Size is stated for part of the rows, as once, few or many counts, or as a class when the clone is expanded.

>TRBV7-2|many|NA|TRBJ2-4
CASSLESTALPPIAKNIQYF
TGTGCCAGCAGCTTAGAATCGACAGCGCTCCCTCCTATAGCCAAAAACATTCAGTACTTC
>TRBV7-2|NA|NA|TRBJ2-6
CASSLKLGANVLTF
TGTGCCAGCAGCTTAAAGCTTGGGGCCAACGTCCTGACTTTC
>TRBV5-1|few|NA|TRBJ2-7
CASSLAAGVDPYEQYF
TGCGCCAGCAGCTTGGCGGCGGGTGTGGACCCCTACGAGCAGTACTTC
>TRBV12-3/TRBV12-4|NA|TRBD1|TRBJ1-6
CASSFGTENSPLHF
TGTGCCAGCAGTTTCGGGACAGAAAATTCACCCCTCCACTTT
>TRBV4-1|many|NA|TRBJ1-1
CASSQVTRGNTEAFF
TGCGCCAGCAGCCAAGTCACCCGGGGGAACACTGAAGCTTTCTTT
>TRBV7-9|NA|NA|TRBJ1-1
CASSFIFRDTEAFF
TGTGCCAGCAGCTTCATCTTCCGGGATACTGAAGCTTTCTTT
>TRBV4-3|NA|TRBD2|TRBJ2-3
CASSQESSGTITDTQYF
TGCGCCAGCAGCCAAGAGTCTAGCGGGACGATCACAGATACGCAGTATTTT
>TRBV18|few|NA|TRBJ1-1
CASSPWVNTEAFF
TGTGCCAGCTCACCGTGGGTGAACACTGAAGCTTTCTTT
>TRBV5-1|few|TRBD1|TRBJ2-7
CASSFDDRGYEQYF
TGCGCCAGCAGCTTTGACGACAGGGGCTACGAGCAGTACTTC
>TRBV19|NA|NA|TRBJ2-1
CASRGGGSLNEQFF
TGTGCCAGTAGGGGTGGGGGATCCCTCAATGAGCAGTTCTTC
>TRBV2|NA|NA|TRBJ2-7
CASKGSPYEQYF
TGTGCCAGCAAAGGCTCCCCCTACGAGCAGTACTTC
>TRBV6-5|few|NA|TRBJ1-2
CASSSRTVTNYGYTF
TGTGCCAGCAGTTCCCGGACAGTTACTAACTATGGCTACACCTTC
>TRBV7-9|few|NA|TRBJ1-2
CASSQGDLGGYTF
TGTGCCAGCAGCCAAGGGGATTTGGGCGGCTACACCTTC
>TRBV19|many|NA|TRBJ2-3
CASSPSSENTQYF
TGTGCCAGTAGTCCCTCTTCGGAAAATACGCAGTATTTT
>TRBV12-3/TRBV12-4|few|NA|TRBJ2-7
CASSLGSRTYF
TGTGCCAGCAGTTTGGGGTCCCGTACGTACTTC
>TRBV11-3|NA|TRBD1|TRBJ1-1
CASSSGQGGWTEAFF
TGTGCCAGCAGCTCGGGACAGGGAGGATGGACTGAAGCTTTCTTT
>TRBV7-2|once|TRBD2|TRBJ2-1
CASSLVGGSGNEQFF
TGTGCCAGCAGCTTAGTTGGCGGGAGCGGGAATGAGCAGTTCTTC
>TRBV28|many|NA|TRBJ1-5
CASSSSGQTCHF
TGTGCCAGCAGTTCGTCGGGACAAACGTGTCATTTT
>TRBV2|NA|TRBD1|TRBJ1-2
CASNRQGGYGYTF
TGTGCCAGCAACCGACAGGGGGGCTATGGCTACACCTTC
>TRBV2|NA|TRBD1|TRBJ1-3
CASRPGQGSGNTIYF
TGTGCCAGCAGACCGGGACAGGGCTCTGGAAACACCATATATTTT
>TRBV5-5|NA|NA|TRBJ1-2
CASSSYRGWDGYTF
TGTGCCAGCAGCTCATACAGAGGATGGGATGGCTACACCTTC
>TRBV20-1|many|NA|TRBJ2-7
CSARGRTASYEQYF
TGCAGTGCGCGGGGGCGTACCGCTTCCTACGAGCAGTACTTC
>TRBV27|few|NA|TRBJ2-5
CASSSTGTQYF
TGTGCCAGCAGTTCCACAGGGACCCAGTACTTC
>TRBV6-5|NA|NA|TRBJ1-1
CASSHFMNTEAFF
TGTGCCAGCAGTCATTTCATGAACACTGAAGCTTTCTTT
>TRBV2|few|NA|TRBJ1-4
CASSEKFSFNEKLFF
TGTGCCAGCAGTGAAAAGTTCAGCTTTAATGAAAAACTGTTTTTT
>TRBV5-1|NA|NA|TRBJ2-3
CASSLARITDTQYF
TGCGCCAGCAGCTTGGCCAGGATCACAGATACGCAGTATTTT
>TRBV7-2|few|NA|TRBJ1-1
CASSPMDFGQPEEAFF
TGTGCCAGCAGCCCAATGGATTTTGGACAACCAGAAGAAGCTTTCTTT
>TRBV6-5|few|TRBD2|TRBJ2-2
CASSLAGGSSGELFF
TGTGCCAGCAGTTTAGCGGGGGGTTCTTCCGGGGAGCTGTTTTTT
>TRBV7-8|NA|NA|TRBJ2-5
CASSLGKEETQYF
TGTGCCAGCAGCTTAGGGAAGGAAGAGACCCAGTACTTC
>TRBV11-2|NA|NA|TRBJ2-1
CATRLRGLSSYNEQFF
TGTGCCACCCGACTGCGGGGACTGAGCTCCTACAATGAGCAGTTCTTC
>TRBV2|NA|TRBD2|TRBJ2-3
CASSVLAGGLLTDTQYF
TGTGCCAGCAGTGTACTAGCGGGGGGCCTCTTGACAGATACGCAGTATTTT
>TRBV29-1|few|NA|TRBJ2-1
CSVEDNNEQFF
TGCAGCGTTGAAGATAACAATGAGCAGTTCTTC
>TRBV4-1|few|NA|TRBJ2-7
CASSQGLVSSYEQYF
TGCGCCAGCAGCCAAGGCCTGGTAAGCTCCTACGAGCAGTACTTC
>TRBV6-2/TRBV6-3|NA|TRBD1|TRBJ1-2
CASSYPASGTGENYGYTF
TGTGCCAGCAGTTACCCAGCATCCGGGACAGGGGAGAACTATGGCTACACCTTC
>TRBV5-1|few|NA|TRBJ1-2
CATARDNYGYTF
TGCGCCACCGCCAGGGATAACTATGGCTACACCTTC
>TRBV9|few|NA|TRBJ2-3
CASSRGRDQGLYF
TGTGCCAGCAGCAGAGGAAGGGACCAGGGTCTGTATTTT
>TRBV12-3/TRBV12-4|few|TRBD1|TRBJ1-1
CASRRDRGLAFF
TGTGCCAGCAGACGGGACAGGGGGTTGGCTTTCTTT
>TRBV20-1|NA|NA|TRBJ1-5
CSAWDFRGNQPQHF
TGCAGTGCTTGGGACTTTAGGGGTAATCAGCCCCAGCATTTT
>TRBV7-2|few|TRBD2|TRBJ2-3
CASSPFGGAGGTDTQYF
TGTGCCAGCAGCCCGTTCGGAGGAGCGGGAGGCACAGATACGCAGTATTTT
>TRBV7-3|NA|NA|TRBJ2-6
CASKPAGAANVLTF
TGTGCCAGCAAACCGGCAGGGGCGGCCAACGTCCTGACTTTC
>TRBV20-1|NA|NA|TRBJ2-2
CSAREGGLTNTGELFF
TGCAGTGCTAGAGAGGGCGGACTAACGAACACCGGGGAGCTGTTTTTT
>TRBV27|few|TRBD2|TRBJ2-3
CASSLLGAGGPDTQYF
TGTGCCAGCAGTTTACTCGGAGCGGGGGGCCCAGATACGCAGTATTTT
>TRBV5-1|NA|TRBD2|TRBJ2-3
CASSYRLAGARGTDTQYF
TGCGCCAGCAGCTACCGACTAGCGGGGGCCCGGGGCACAGATACGCAGTATTTT
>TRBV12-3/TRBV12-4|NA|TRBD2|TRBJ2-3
CASSRPGGGDTQYF
TGTGCCAGCAGCCGTCCGGGGGGAGGGGATACGCAGTATTTT
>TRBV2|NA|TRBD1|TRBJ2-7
CASQTGYEQYF
TGTGCCAGCCAGACAGGGTACGAGCAGTACTTC
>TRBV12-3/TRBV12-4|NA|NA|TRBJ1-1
CASSWGEVNTEAFF
TGTGCCAGCAGCTGGGGGGAAGTGAACACTGAAGCTTTCTTT
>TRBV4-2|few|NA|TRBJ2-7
CASSERVEEQYF
TGTGCCAGCAGTGAGAGGGTGGAAGAGCAGTACTTC
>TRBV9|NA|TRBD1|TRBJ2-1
CASSVGTGGFFGQFF
TGTGCCAGCAGCGTAGGGACAGGGGGCTTTTTCGGGCAGTTCTTC
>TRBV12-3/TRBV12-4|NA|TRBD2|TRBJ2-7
CATLSGGAVNNEQYF
TGTGCCACCCTGAGCGGGGGGGCCGTAAACAACGAGCAGTACTTC
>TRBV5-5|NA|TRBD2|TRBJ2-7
CASSELSGLAGGSRYEQYF
TGTGCCAGCAGCGAGTTATCGGGACTAGCGGGGGGCTCCCGCTACGAGCAGTACTTC
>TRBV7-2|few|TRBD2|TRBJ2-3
CASSAKLAGGADTQYF
TGTGCCAGCAGCGCTAAACTAGCGGGGGGTGCAGATACGCAGTATTTT
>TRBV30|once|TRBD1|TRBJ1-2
CAWSVQGVIYGYTF
TGTGCCTGGAGTGTCCAGGGGGTAATCTATGGCTACACCTTC
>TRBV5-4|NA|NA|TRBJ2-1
CASSRHPGQGDEQFF
TGTGCCAGCAGCCGCCATCCGGGGCAGGGCGATGAGCAGTTCTTC